These 29 T cell receptor beta chains originate from one sample sequenced in a study of T cell responses to AZD1222 COVID-19 vaccine. Here immunoSEQ multiplex PCR was the method, and the copy in TCRdb shows in-frame clones only, minus some. Of roughly 95,000 clones detected, approximately 88% appear once; the ten largest clones hold around 3%. Source: peripheral blood, taken on day 0 of AZD1222 vaccination. The receptors shown here come from an adult in good health.

The rearrangement links TRBV30 to TRBJ1-2; 7 positions agree with TRBD1. The CDR3 totals 16 residues. From germline, CDR1 is GTSNPN and CDR2 SVGIG (reference sequence). J was trimmed by 1 base and V by 1 base; bases with no gene match: 9. CDR3 coding DNA: TGTGCCTGGAGTGCTATGACAGGGTTGGGTAACTATGGCTACACCTTC. This gives the protein CAWSAMTGLGNYGYTF.

The chain uses TRBV3-1 (or the pseudogene TRBV3-2) and TRBJ1-2, with 8 bases matching TRBD1. Germline V gene lookup returns CDR1 LGHDT and CDR2 YNNKEL (reference sequence). CDR3 size: 16 residues. Trimming took 3 bases from V and 0 from J; bases not matched to a gene: 6. As DNA, the CDR3 is TGTGCCAGCAGCCAGGGGACAGGAGAAACTAACTATGGCTACACCTTC. Its translation is CASSQGTGETNYGYTF.

The chain uses TRBV28 and TRBJ1-1; weak D call: TRBD1 (5 bases). V was shortened by 4 bases and J by 6 bases, with 21 bases between the two germline ends. Germline V gene sequence: CDR1 MDHEN, CDR2 SYDVKM. This CDR3 contains 16 residues. This chain's CDR3 is CASSYMGEGKSAEAFF. The CDR3 bases are TGTGCCAGCAGTTACATGGGGGAGGGGAAGAGCGCTGAAGCTTTCTTT.

This chain joins TRBV27 and TRBJ2-7, with TRBD2 matching 9 bases. The V and J ends lost 4 bases and 3 bases, in that order; junction bases with no gene match: 7. Per germline, CDR1 MNHEY and CDR2 SMNVEV (reference sequence). The CDR3 runs 15 residues. In DNA form, the CDR3 reads TGTGCCAGCAGTTCGCCGGGAGCGGGAGGCTACGAGCAGTACTTC. Translating it yields CASSSPGAGGYEQYF.

This chain joins TRBV27 and TRBJ2-1, with 8 positions matching TRBD2. CDR1 and CDR2 (germline): MNHEY, SMNVEV (reference sequence). The CDR3 spans 15 residues. V was clipped by 2 bases and J by 4 bases; unmatched bases: 4. The CDR3 nucleotides read TGTGCCAGCAGTTTACGGACTAGCCGTTACAATGAGCAGTTCTTC. This translates into CASSLRTSRYNEQFF.

The chain uses TRBV11-2 and TRBJ2-2, with 13 bases aligning to TRBD2. The length of the CDR3 is 18 residues. The germline V gene encodes CDR1 SGHAT and CDR2 FQNNGV. V dropped 3 bases and J dropped 4; count of bases not matched to a gene: 8. The CDR3 sequence: CASSFPLAGGPFTGELFF. CDR3 bases: TGTGCCAGCAGCTTTCCACTAGCGGGAGGGCCTTTCACCGGGGAGCTGTTTTTT. Based on the CDR3 plus reference TRBV11-2 and TRBJ2-2, the full variable domain is EAGVAQSPRYKIIEKRQSVAFWCNPISGHATLYWYQQILGQGPKLLIQFQNNGVVDDSQLPKDRFSAERLKGVDSTLKIQPAKLEDSAVYLCASSFPLAGGPFTGELFFGEGSRLTVL.

The chain is built from TRBV7-6 and TRBJ2-1; 9 bases match TRBD2. CDR3 length: 17 residues. The ends lost 1 base at V and 2 bases at J; junction bases unmatched: 6. CDR1 and CDR2 from the germline V gene are SGHVS and FNYEAQ. CDR3 bases: TGTGCCAGCAGCTTAGTCGGGGCGGGAGGGGCCTACAATGAGCAGTTCTTC. It is translated as CASSLVGAGGAYNEQFF.

The rearrangement links TRBV28 to TRBJ1-1, with D possibly being TRBD1 (6 bases). The V and J ends lost 9 bases and 6 bases respectively, with 11 bases between them. CDR1 MDHEN and CDR2 SYDVKM come from the germline V gene. The CDR3 runs 11 residues. The CDR3 DNA follows: TGTGCCAGTGAGGGGGGGCCTGAAGCTTTCTTT. It translates to CASEGGPEAFF.

The chain links TRBV3-1 (or the pseudogene TRBV3-2) to TRBJ1-6, with a tentative D call TRBD1 (6 bases). Germline V lookup: CDR1 LGHDT, CDR2 YNNKEL (reference sequence). V lost 4 bases and J 7 bases, leaving 8 bases between the germline ends. The CDR3 covers 13 residues. CDR3 sequence (DNA): TGTGCCAGCAGCCGAACAGGGAATTCACCCCTCCACTTT. Translated: CASSRTGNSPLHF.

This CDR3 reads CASSLAGGNTEAFF. The CDR3 nucleotides are TGCGCCAGCAGCTTGGCCGGGGGCAACACTGAAGCTTTCTTT. The genes are TRBV5-1 and TRBJ1-1; possibly TRBD1 for D (6 bases). The V end lost 0 bases, the J end lost 2 bases, and 8 bases lay between the germline ends. Looked up from germline, CDR1 is SGHRS and CDR2 is YFSETQ. The CDR3 is made up of 14 amino acids.

The genes are TRBV24-1 and TRBJ2-3, with TRBD1 matching over 8 bases. V gave up 3 bases and J gave up 6 bases; unmatched junction bases: 13. The length of the CDR3 is 17 residues. Looked up from germline, CDR1 is KGHDR and CDR2 is SFDVKD. Here the CDR3 DNA reads TGTGCCACCAGTGATCCTGGACAGGGCTGTCCCTCCGATACGCAGTATTTT. Translation gives CATSDPGQGCPSDTQYF.

This rearrangement joins TRBV5-4 to TRBJ2-5, with D perhaps TRBD2 (6 bases). Trimming removed 4 bases at V and 1 base at J, with 23 bases between. The CDR3 length is 18 residues. CDR1 is SGHNT, CDR2 YYREEE, per germline (reference sequence). This chain's CDR3 is CASSPRRSRAGFQETQYF. CDR3 sequence (DNA): TGTGCCAGCAGCCCGCGACGTTCCAGGGCGGGGTTCCAAGAGACCCAGTACTTC.

V is TRBV28 and J is TRBJ2-7, with D maybe TRBD2 (5 bases). The germline V gene has CDR1 MDHEN and CDR2 SYDVKM. V lost 6 bases to trimming and J lost 0 bases, with 15 bases between them. The CDR3 is made up of 15 amino acids. The CDR3 reads CASSPGAENSYEQYF. CDR3 in DNA: TGTGCCAGCAGCCCCGGAGCGGAAAACTCCTACGAGCAGTACTTC.

The V call is TRBV7-2, the J call TRBJ2-7; D possibly corresponds to TRBD2 (6 bases). Germline V gene lookup returns CDR1 SGHTA and CDR2 FQGNSA. CDR3 length: 14 residues. V was cut by 2 bases and J by 3 bases, with 11 bases left in between. The chain's CDR3 is CASSLRGGDYEQYF. CDR3 bases: TGTGCCAGCAGCTTAAGGGGAGGTGACTACGAGCAGTACTTC.

V is TRBV29-1 and J is TRBJ2-1; a weak D match, TRBD1 (6 bases). This CDR3 has 14 amino acids. Trimming pared 4 bases from V and 4 bases from J, leaving 14 bases between. Germline CDR1 is SQVTM and CDR2 is ANQGSEA. CDR3 region: CSVVRGRNYNEQFF. As DNA, the CDR3 is TGCAGCGTTGTTAGGGGGAGAAATTACAATGAGCAGTTCTTC.

The V and J genes are TRBV13 and TRBJ1-2; the D is unclear. The CDR3 has 13 amino acids. Deletions cut 5 bases from V and 3 bases from J, with 10 bases between. Germline V gene lookup returns CDR1 PRHDT and CDR2 FYEKMQ (reference sequence). The CDR3 reads CASSLSRDYGYTF. In DNA, the CDR3 is TGTGCCAGCAGCCTCTCGAGGGACTATGGCTACACCTTC.

This clone was detected only a few times. CDR3 nucleotides: TGTGCCAGCCATCGGGGGCAGGCCCACAATGAGCAGTTCTTC. Its translation: CASHRGQAHNEQFF. The J gene is TRBJ2-1, the V gene TRBV28; D assignment may be TRBD1 or TRBD2 (6 bases each). Germline values: CDR1 MDHEN, CDR2 SYDVKM. Trimming removed 8 bases at V and 5 bases at J, with 16 bases between. This CDR3 comprises 14 residues.

This chain connects TRBV25-1 to TRBJ2-2; 8 nucleotides match TRBD1. CDR1 MGHDK and CDR2 SYGVNS come from the germline V gene. Trimming at V came to 3 bases and at J to 5 bases, leaving 8 bases not matched to a gene. This CDR3 region has 16 residues. The chain's CDR3 is CASSDIQGARTGELFF. CDR3 in DNA: TGTGCCAGCAGTGATATTCAGGGGGCGAGGACCGGGGAGCTGTTTTTT.

The CDR3 region is CASSFTGPAQPQHF. The CDR3 nucleotides are TGTGCCAGTAGTTTCACAGGGCCGGCTCAGCCCCAGCATTTT. V gene TRBV19 combines with J gene TRBJ1-5; weak D call: TRBD1 (6 bases). Germline loops: CDR1 LNHDA, CDR2 SQIVND (reference sequence). This CDR3 is built from 14 residues. V lost 5 bases and J 6 bases, leaving 14 bases between the germline ends. Full variable domain (rest looked up from reference TRBV19 and TRBJ1-5): DGGITQSPKYLFRKEGQNVTLSCEQNLNHDAMYWYRQDPGQGLRLIYYSQIVNDFQKGDIAEGYSVSREKKESFPLTVTSAQKNPTAFYLCASSFTGPAQPQHFGDGTRLSIL.

This chain links TRBV7-9 with TRBJ1-4; D possibly corresponds to TRBD1 (6 bases). Trimming stripped 1 base from V and 0 bases from J, with 12 bases between. There are 17 residues in the CDR3. The germline CDR1 and CDR2 sequences are SEHNR and FQNEAQ (reference sequence). The CDR3 here is CASSLDLTGATNEKLFF. The CDR3 region has the DNA TGTGCCAGCAGCTTAGACCTGACAGGTGCAACTAATGAAAAACTGTTTTTT.

J is TRBJ2-5 and V is TRBV30, with D hard to call. The germline gives CDR1 GTSNPN, CDR2 SVGIG (reference sequence). This CDR3 is 13 amino acids long. V lost 0 bases to trimming and J lost 5 bases, with 10 bases between them. The DNA of the CDR3 is TGTGCCTGGAGTGTGCAAGTGGGTGAGACCCAGTACTTC. As protein: CAWSVQVGETQYF.

This chain uses TRBV19 with TRBJ1-5; D unresolved. This CDR3 has 15 amino acids. V was shortened by 3 bases and J by 2 bases, with 11 bases between the two germline ends. Germline V gene sequence: CDR1 LNHDA, CDR2 SQIVND (reference sequence). CDR3 coding DNA: TGTGCCAGTAGTATTGTGGGAAGGGGCAATCAGCCCCAGCATTTT. Protein: CASSIVGRGNQPQHF.

The CDR3: CASSAPQGSYTEAFF. CDR3 bases: TGTGCCAGCAGCGCCCCACAGGGATCCTATACTGAAGCTTTCTTT. The chain has TRBV5-4 and TRBJ1-1; D may be TRBD1 (6 bases). Germline CDR1 reads SGHNT; CDR2 reads YYREEE (reference sequence). The V gene lost 4 bases and the J gene lost 5 bases, with 18 bases spanning the gap. CDR3 size: 15 residues.

The rearrangement uses TRBV4-3 and TRBJ1-2; the match to TRBD1 covers 9 bases. Germline CDR1 LGHNA, CDR2 YSLEER. V gave up 1 base and J gave up 3 bases; unmatched junction bases: 3. The CDR3 sequence is 15 residues long. The CDR3 DNA sequence: TGCGCCAGCAGCCAAGTACAGGGGGCGGACTATGGCTACACCTTC. This encodes CASSQVQGADYGYTF.

The chain is built from TRBV6-5 and TRBJ1-2; D gene ambiguous. Between the trimmed V and J ends, which lost 2 bases and 3 bases, there was a span of 13 bases. The CDR3 loop spans 15 amino acids. Looked up from germline, CDR1 is MNHEY and CDR2 is SVGAGI. The CDR3 DNA is TGTGCCAGCAGTTACGGGTCAGCCGCGTACTATGGCTACACCTTC. Translating it yields CASSYGSAAYYGYTF.

The chain links TRBV30 to TRBJ2-1; TRBD2 agrees at 8 bases. This CDR3 contains 15 residues. CDR1 and CDR2 from the germline V gene are GTSNPN and SVGIG (reference sequence). The ends lost 3 bases at V and 1 base at J; junction bases unmatched: 5. CDR3 nucleotide sequence: TGTGCCTGGAGCGGGAGGGGTTTTTCCTACAATGAGCAGTTCTTC. This encodes CAWSGRGFSYNEQFF.

The chain carries TRBV4-1 and TRBJ1-5, with D maybe TRBD1 (6 bases). This CDR3 contains 18 residues. The V and J ends lost 2 bases and 7 bases respectively, with 24 bases between them. Looked up from germline, CDR1 is MGHRA and CDR2 is YSYEKL. The DNA for the CDR3 is TGCGCCAGCAGCCAACTCCCATTCGAGGACAGCCGTAAACAGCCCCAGCATTTT. Protein: CASSQLPFEDSRKQPQHF.

V is TRBV30 and J is TRBJ2-1; 11 nucleotides line up with TRBD2. With 4 bases clipped from V and 5 bases from J, the junction kept 7 bases outside the gene matches. Germline assignment: CDR1 GTSNPN and CDR2 SVGIG (reference sequence). This CDR3 has 15 amino acids. The CDR3 loop is CAWNSGTSGHNEQFF. The DNA for the CDR3 is TGTGCCTGGAACTCCGGGACTAGCGGCCACAATGAGCAGTTCTTC. Together with reference TRBV30 and TRBJ2-1, the CDR3 gives the full variable domain: SQTIHQWPATLVQPVGSPLSLECTVEGTSNPNLYWYRQAAGRGLQLLFYSVGIGQISSEVPQNLSASRPQDRQFILSSKKLLLSDSGFYLCAWNSGTSGHNEQFFGPGTRLTVL.

Here the CDR3 DNA reads TGTGCCAGCAGCCGGACGGTGAACACCGGGGAGCTGTTTTTT. Amino acids: CASSRTVNTGELFF. The chain employs TRBV5-4 and TRBJ2-2; D is unresolved. CDR3 length: 14 amino acids. Deletions cut 4 bases from V and 1 base from J, with 8 bases between. CDR1 is SGHNT, CDR2 YYREEE, per germline (reference sequence).